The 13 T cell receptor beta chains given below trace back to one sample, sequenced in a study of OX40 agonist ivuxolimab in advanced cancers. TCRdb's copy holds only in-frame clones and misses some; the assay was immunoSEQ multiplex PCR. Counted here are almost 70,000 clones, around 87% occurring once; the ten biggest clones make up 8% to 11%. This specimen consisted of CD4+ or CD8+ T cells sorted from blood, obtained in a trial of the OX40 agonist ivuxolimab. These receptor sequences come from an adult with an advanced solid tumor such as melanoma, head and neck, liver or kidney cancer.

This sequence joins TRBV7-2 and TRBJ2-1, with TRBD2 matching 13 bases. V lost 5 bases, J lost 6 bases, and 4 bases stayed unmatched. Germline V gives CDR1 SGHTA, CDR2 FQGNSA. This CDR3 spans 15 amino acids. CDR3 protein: CASSVTSGRPNEQFF. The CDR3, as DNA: TGTGCCAGCAGCGTGACTAGCGGGAGGCCCAATGAGCAGTTCTTC.

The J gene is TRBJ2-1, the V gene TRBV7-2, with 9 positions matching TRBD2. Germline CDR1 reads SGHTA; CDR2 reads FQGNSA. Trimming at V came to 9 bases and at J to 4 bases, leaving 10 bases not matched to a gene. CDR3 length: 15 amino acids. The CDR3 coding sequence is TGTGCCAGTCTAGGCGGGAGGGGATTGTACAATGAGCAGTTCTTC. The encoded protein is CASLGGRGLYNEQFF. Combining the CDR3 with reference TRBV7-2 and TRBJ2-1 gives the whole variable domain GAGVSQSPSNKVTEKGKDVELRCDPISGHTALYWYRQSLGQGLEFLIYFQGNSAPDKSGLPSDRFSAERTGGSVSTLTIQRTQQEDSAVYLCASLGGRGLYNEQFFGPGTRLTVL.

CDR3: CASSSMRGTSYNEQFF. In nucleotides, the CDR3 is TGTGCCAGCAGCTCTATGCGCGGGACATCCTACAATGAGCAGTTCTTC. V usage is TRBV7-9 and J usage is TRBJ2-1; D is perhaps TRBD1 or TRBD2 (6 bases each). Looked up from germline, CDR1 is SEHNR and CDR2 is FQNEAQ (reference sequence). V dropped 4 bases and J dropped 1 base, with 14 bases sitting between them. The CDR3 totals 16 residues. The full variable domain, in which reference TRBV7-9 and TRBJ2-1 provide the parts outside the CDR3, is DTGVSQNPRHKITKRGQNVTFRCDPISEHNRLYWYRQTLGQGPEFLTYFQNEAQLEKSRLLSDRFSAERPKGSFSTLEIQRTEQGDSAMYLCASSSMRGTSYNEQFFGPGTRLTVL.

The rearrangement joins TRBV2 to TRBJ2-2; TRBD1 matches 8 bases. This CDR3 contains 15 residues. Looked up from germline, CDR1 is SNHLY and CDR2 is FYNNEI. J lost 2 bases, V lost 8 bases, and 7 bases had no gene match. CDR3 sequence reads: CASSSAGGNTGELFF. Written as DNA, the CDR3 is TGTGCCAGCTCTAGCGCAGGGGGCAACACCGGGGAGCTGTTTTTT. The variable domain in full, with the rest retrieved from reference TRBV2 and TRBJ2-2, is EPEVTQTPSHQVTQMGQEVILRCVPISNHLYFYWYRQILGQKVEFLVSFYNNEISEKSEIFDDQFSVERPDGSNFTLKIRSTKLEDSAMYFCASSSAGGNTGELFFGEGSRLTVL.

This CDR3 is CASSVTANSPLHF. In DNA form, the CDR3 reads TGTGCCAGCAGTGTCACAGCTAATTCACCCCTCCACTTT. This chain links TRBV2 with TRBJ1-6; the D is unclear. V lost 4 bases, J lost 6 bases, and 7 bases lay in between. Per germline, CDR1 SNHLY and CDR2 FYNNEI. This CDR3 has 13 amino acids.

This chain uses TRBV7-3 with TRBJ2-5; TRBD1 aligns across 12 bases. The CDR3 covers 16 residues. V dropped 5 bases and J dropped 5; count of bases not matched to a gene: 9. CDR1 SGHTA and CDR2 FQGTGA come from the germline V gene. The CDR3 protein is CASSPRGQGALETQYF. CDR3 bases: TGTGCCAGCAGCCCACGGGGACAGGGGGCGTTGGAGACCCAGTACTTC.

The CDR3 DNA reads TGTGCCAGCAGTAGCCGACAGTTATCCTACGAGCAGTACTTC. This codes for CASSSRQLSYEQYF. The chain recombines TRBV6-6 with TRBJ2-7, with a tentative D call TRBD1 (5 bases). The germline V and J ends were trimmed by 5 bases and 1 base, with 12 bases remaining between them. Germline V CDR1 and CDR2: MNHNY, SVGAGI (reference sequence). The CDR3 sequence is 14 residues long.

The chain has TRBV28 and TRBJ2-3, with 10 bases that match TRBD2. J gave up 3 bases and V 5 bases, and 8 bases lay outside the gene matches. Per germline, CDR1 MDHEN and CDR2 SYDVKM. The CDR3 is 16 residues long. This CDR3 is CASSPTTSGVTDTQYF. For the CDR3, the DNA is TGTGCCAGCAGTCCAACTACTAGCGGGGTGACAGATACGCAGTATTTT.

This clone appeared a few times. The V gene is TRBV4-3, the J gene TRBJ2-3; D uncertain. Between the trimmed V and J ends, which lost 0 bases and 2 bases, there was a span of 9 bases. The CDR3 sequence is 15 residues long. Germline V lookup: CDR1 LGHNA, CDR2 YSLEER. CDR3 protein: CASSQDYTHTDTQYF. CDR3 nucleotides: TGCGCCAGCAGCCAAGACTACACTCACACAGATACGCAGTATTTT.

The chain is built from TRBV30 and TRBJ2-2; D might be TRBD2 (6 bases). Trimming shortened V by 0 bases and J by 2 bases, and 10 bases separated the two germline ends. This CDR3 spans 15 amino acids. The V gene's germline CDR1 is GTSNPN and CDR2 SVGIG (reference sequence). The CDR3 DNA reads TGTGCCTGGAGTGTAACGGGAGTCAACACCGGGGAGCTGTTTTTT. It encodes CAWSVTGVNTGELFF.

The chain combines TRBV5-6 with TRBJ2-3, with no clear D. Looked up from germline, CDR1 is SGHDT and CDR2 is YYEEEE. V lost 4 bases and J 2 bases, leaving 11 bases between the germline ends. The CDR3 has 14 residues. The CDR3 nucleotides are TGTGCCAGCAGCCGAGACGGAAACACAGATACGCAGTATTTT. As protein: CASSRDGNTDTQYF.

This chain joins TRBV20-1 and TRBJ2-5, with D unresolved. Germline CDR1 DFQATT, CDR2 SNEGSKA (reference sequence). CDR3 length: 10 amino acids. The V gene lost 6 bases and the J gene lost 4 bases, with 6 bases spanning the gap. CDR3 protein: CSAWGETQYF. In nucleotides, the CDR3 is TGCAGTGCCTGGGGAGAGACCCAGTACTTC.

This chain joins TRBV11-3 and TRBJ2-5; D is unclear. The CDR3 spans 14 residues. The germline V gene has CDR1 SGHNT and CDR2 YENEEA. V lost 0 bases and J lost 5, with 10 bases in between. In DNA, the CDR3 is TGTGCCAGCAGCTTAGATGGGCAGTGGGAGACCCAGTACTTC. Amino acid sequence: CASSLDGQWETQYF.